Each of the 26 T cell receptor beta chains below was sequenced from the same sample in a study of blood T cell repertoires in COVID-19. This table comes from immunoSEQ multiplex PCR, and its TCRdb copy is limited to in-frame clones, with some not included. The table has 53,000 or so clones, roughly 90% seen once. Sequencing used peripheral blood. These receptors were taken from an elderly man with acute or convalescent COVID-19.

This clone was seen a few times. The chain has TRBV2 and TRBJ1-6, with 8 bases identical to TRBD1. Unmatched junction bases numbered 13, after V lost 9 bases and J lost 9 bases. Germline V gene lookup returns CDR1 SNHLY and CDR2 FYNNEI. The CDR3 spans 15 residues. The CDR3, as DNA: TGTGCCAGTTTACGCCAGGGGGCCGAAATTTCACCCCTCCACTTT. Its protein product is CASLRQGAEISPLHF.

The gene calls are TRBV27 and TRBJ2-5; a weak D match, TRBD2 (5 bases). Trimming took 11 bases from V and 4 from J, leaving 14 bases between them. This CDR3 contains 12 residues. Germline V lookup: CDR1 MNHEY, CDR2 SMNVEV (reference sequence). The CDR3: CAAGRLGETQYF. CDR3 sequence (DNA): TGTGCCGCGGGCCGGCTCGGAGAGACCCAGTACTTC.

J is TRBJ2-2 and V is TRBV29-1; possibly TRBD1 for D (5 bases). The CDR3 extends over 14 amino acids. CDR1 is SQVTM, CDR2 ANQGSEA, per germline. Deletions cut 5 bases from V and 5 bases from J, with 15 bases between. The CDR3 coding sequence is TGCAGCGTTCGGCCAGGGTCCGGGACCGGGGAGCTGTTTTTT. It codes for CSVRPGSGTGELFF.

J is TRBJ2-2 and V is TRBV21-1; the table's D gene call, TRBD2, was not cross checked with the DNA. TRBV21-1 is recorded as a pseudogene. The CDR3 spans 17 residues. The CDR3 DNA sequence: TGTGCCAGCACCAAAATGTACCGCGGGAATAAGGCCGGGGAGCTGTTTTTT. It translates to CASTKMYRGNKAGELFF.

The rearrangement joins TRBV11-2 to TRBJ1-2; 8 bases are shared with TRBD1. The CDR3 covers 14 residues. CDR1 is SGHAT, CDR2 FQNNGV, per germline. J was trimmed by 4 bases and V by 5 bases; bases with no gene match: 6. CDR3 residues: CASSPRGPSYGYTF. The CDR3 DNA follows: TGTGCCAGCAGCCCCAGGGGGCCGAGCTATGGCTACACCTTC.

The J gene is TRBJ1-2, the V gene TRBV6-1; 9 nucleotides match TRBD1. The junction had 5 bases not matched to a gene; V was cut back by 2 bases and J by 4 bases. The CDR3 has 15 amino acids. The germline V gene has CDR1 MNHNS and CDR2 SASEGT. CDR3 DNA sequence: TGTGCCAGCAGTGAAAACAGGGGGCGCGGCTATGGCTACACCTTC. Translation gives CASSENRGRGYGYTF.

A single count supports this clone. CDR3 region: CATSDSLVRGTDTQYF. CDR3 nucleotide sequence: TGTGCCACCAGTGATTCGCTCGTACGAGGCACAGATACGCAGTATTTT. The rearrangement joins TRBV24-1 to TRBJ2-3; D is unresolved. The V gene lost 2 bases and the J gene lost 1 base, with 12 bases spanning the gap. The length of the CDR3 is 16 residues. The V gene's germline CDR1 is KGHDR and CDR2 SFDVKD.

This clone was found once. The J gene is TRBJ1-5, the V gene TRBV7-2; TRBD1 matches at 9 bases. The CDR3 runs to 16 residues. CDR1 is SGHTA, CDR2 FQGNSA, per germline. J gave up 6 bases and V 5 bases, and 11 bases lay outside the gene matches. The CDR3 loop is CASSLHRTGAGQPQHF. DNA of the CDR3: TGTGCCAGCAGCCTCCACCGGACAGGGGCCGGTCAGCCCCAGCATTTT.

The J gene is TRBJ1-2, the V gene TRBV6-5; 11 nucleotides align to TRBD1. V lost 5 bases to trimming and J lost 8 bases; unmatched junction nucleotides: 10. The CDR3 sequence is 15 residues long. Germline V gene lookup returns CDR1 MNHEY and CDR2 SVGAGI. The CDR3 bases are TGTGCCAGCAGTCGCAATGGACAGGGGGCGAAAGGCTACACCTTC. It specifies CASSRNGQGAKGYTF.

This clone was observed a single time. The chain has TRBV28 and TRBJ2-1, with a possible D match to TRBD1 (6 bases). Germline V gene lookup returns CDR1 MDHEN and CDR2 SYDVKM. The V gene lost 7 bases and the J gene lost 0 bases, with 13 bases spanning the gap. The CDR3 consists of 15 residues. In DNA form, the CDR3 reads TGTGCCAGCATAGGGCAGGGGAGCTCCTACAATGAGCAGTTCTTC. As protein: CASIGQGSSYNEQFF.

The rearrangement links TRBV5-4 to TRBJ1-2; D is possibly TRBD1 (6 bases). With 3 bases removed from V and 6 bases from J, the gap between germline ends came to 15 bases. Germline V gene sequence: CDR1 SGHNT, CDR2 YYREEE (reference sequence). This CDR3 region has 14 residues. The CDR3 nucleotides are TGTGCCAGCAGCTGGTCGCAGGGGCGGGATGGCTACACCTTC. This sequence encodes CASSWSQGRDGYTF. The full variable domain, completed using reference TRBV5-4 and TRBJ1-2, is ETGVTQSPTHLIKTRGQQVTLRCSSQSGHNTVSWYQQALGQGPQFIFQYYREEENGRGNFPPRFSGLQFPNYSSELNVNALELDDSALYLCASSWSQGRDGYTFGSGTRLTVV.

About this clone: This sample also contains other DNA sequences that code for the same CDR3. V gene TRBV3-1 (or the pseudogene TRBV3-2) combines with J gene TRBJ1-6, with 7 bases aligning to TRBD1. In germline, CDR1 is LGHDT, CDR2 YNNKEL (reference sequence). This CDR3 has 15 residues. Trimming took 0 bases from V and 7 from J; bases not matched to a gene: 3. The CDR3 here is CASSQDGTANSPLHF. DNA for the CDR3: TGTGCCAGCAGCCAAGACGGGACAGCAAATTCACCCCTCCACTTT.

This rearrangement joins TRBV7-9 to TRBJ2-2, with 8 bases that match TRBD1. The junction had 4 bases not matched to a gene; V was cut back by 6 bases and J by 4 bases. The germline V gene has CDR1 SEHNR and CDR2 FQNEAQ (reference sequence). The CDR3 has 14 residues. CDR3 DNA: TGTGCCAGCAGGGGACAGGCGGGCACCGGGGAGCTGTTTTTT. Translating gives CASRGQAGTGELFF. The full variable domain, its missing parts supplied by reference TRBV7-9 and TRBJ2-2, is DTGVSQNPRHKITKRGQNVTFRCDPISEHNRLYWYRQTLGQGPEFLTYFQNEAQLEKSRLLSDRFSAERPKGSFSTLEIQRTEQGDSAMYLCASRGQAGTGELFFGEGSRLTVL.

The chain links TRBV5-1 to TRBJ1-1; D gene uncertain. Per the germline V gene, CDR1 is SGHRS and CDR2 is YFSETQ. The CDR3 loop spans 14 amino acids. V shed 7 bases and J shed 1 base, with 14 bases lying between them. This CDR3 reads CASGMGVSNTEAFF. CDR3 nucleotide sequence: TGCGCCAGCGGAATGGGCGTCTCGAACACTGAAGCTTTCTTT.

This chain connects TRBV7-9 to TRBJ2-5; 10 nucleotides align to TRBD1. Germline loops: CDR1 SEHNR, CDR2 FQNEAQ (reference sequence). V shed 4 bases and J 4 bases; nucleotides not matched to a gene: 6. CDR3 length: 15 residues. Here the CDR3 DNA reads TGTGCCAGCAGCTCCCCGGGACAGGGGTTAGAGACCCAGTACTTC. It translates to CASSSPGQGLETQYF.

V and J are TRBV18 and TRBJ1-4; D is uncertain. In germline, CDR1 is KGHSH, CDR2 LQKENI. The V end was cut by 0 bases, the J end by 3 bases, with 17 bases between. The CDR3 contains 18 residues. CDR3 DNA sequence: TGTGCCAGCTCACCACCCGCTTTGCAGGCAGCCTCTAATGAAAAACTGTTTTTT. This sequence encodes CASSPPALQAASNEKLFF.

This clone was seen a single time. The gene calls are TRBV27 and TRBJ1-1; 8 bases agree with TRBD1. V lost 1 base, J lost 4 bases, and 5 bases stayed unmatched. The CDR3 sequence is 15 residues long. Germline assignment: CDR1 MNHEY and CDR2 SMNVEV (reference sequence). This chain's CDR3 is CASSLWTGLRTEAFF. CDR3 sequence (DNA): TGTGCCAGCAGTTTATGGACAGGGCTTCGCACTGAAGCTTTCTTT.

V is TRBV5-1 and J is TRBJ1-5, with D possibly being TRBD1 (6 bases). With 4 bases removed from V and 3 bases from J, the gap between germline ends came to 11 bases. From germline, CDR1 is SGHRS and CDR2 YFSETQ. This CDR3 region has 14 residues. CDR3 loop: CASSPGQFNQPQHF. CDR3 DNA sequence: TGCGCCAGCAGCCCCGGACAGTTCAATCAGCCCCAGCATTTT.

This chain links TRBV21-1 with TRBJ2-5; TRBD2 is taken as the D call from the table, unchecked against the DNA. TRBV21-1 is shown as a pseudogene. The CDR3 is 15 amino acids. The CDR3 DNA sequence: TGTGCCAGCAGCACCCCCGCCGGGTTTAGAAAGACCCAGTACTTC. This encodes CASSTPAGFRKTQYF.

J is TRBJ2-7 and V is TRBV18, with TRBD1 as a possible D gene (6 bases). Germline CDR1 is KGHSH and CDR2 is LQKENI. The CDR3 is made up of 13 amino acids. V lost 4 bases to trimming and J lost 5 bases, with 12 bases between them. For the CDR3, the DNA is TGTGCCAGCTCACAAACTACAGGGAACGAGCAGTACTTC. Residues: CASSQTTGNEQYF.

This clone has more than one count but fewer than ten. The chain employs TRBV11-3 and TRBJ2-1; 7 bases are a match to TRBD2. Germline V gives CDR1 SGHNT, CDR2 YENEEA. V trimming: 1 base; J trimming: 0 bases; junction bases outside the gene matches: 0. This CDR3 has 15 amino acids. The CDR3 coding sequence is TGTGCCAGCAGCTTAGCGGGGGGCTCCTACAATGAGCAGTTCTTC. This translates into CASSLAGGSYNEQFF.

The rearrangement joins TRBV6-5 to TRBJ2-2; D is uncertain. Trimming removed 6 bases from V and 6 bases from J, with 11 bases in between. The CDR3 runs 13 residues. Per germline, CDR1 MNHEY and CDR2 SVGAGI. Written as DNA, the CDR3 is TGTGCCAGCAGCCTCCGTTTTCCCGGGGAGCTGTTTTTT. Translation: CASSLRFPGELFF.

The gene calls are TRBV5-1 and TRBJ2-5, with D maybe TRBD2 (5 bases). There are 16 residues in the CDR3. V gave up 4 bases and J gave up 2 bases, with 18 bases separating them. Germline V CDR1 and CDR2: SGHRS, YFSETQ. The CDR3 loop reads CASSPLGASGQETQYF. The CDR3 DNA reads as TGCGCCAGCAGCCCCCTTGGAGCTTCGGGGCAAGAGACCCAGTACTTC.

The table lists this clone with a count of one. The chain has TRBV3-1 (or the pseudogene TRBV3-2) and TRBJ1-4; no clear D. V was pared by 2 bases and J by 7 bases, with 20 bases between. CDR1 LGHDT and CDR2 YNNKEL come from the germline V gene (reference sequence). The CDR3 length is 17 residues. CDR3 region: CASSQPPRGRRREKLFF. The CDR3 nucleotides are TGTGCCAGCAGCCAACCCCCGCGCGGCCGACGTCGTGAAAAACTGTTTTTT.

This rearrangement joins TRBV6-2 or TRBV6-3 to TRBJ2-5; D unclear. CDR1 is MNHEY and CDR2 is SVGEGT in the germline V gene. The germline V and J ends were trimmed by 5 bases and 0 bases, with 10 bases remaining between them. There are 14 residues in the CDR3. The chain's CDR3 is CASSAVGNQETQYF. The CDR3 region has the DNA TGTGCCAGCAGTGCGGTTGGCAACCAAGAGACCCAGTACTTC.

The chain uses TRBV27 and TRBJ1-1; D gene uncertain. The length of the CDR3 is 13 residues. CDR1 and CDR2 (germline): MNHEY, SMNVEV (reference sequence). V was pared by 0 bases and J by 1 base, with 3 bases between. The CDR3 protein is CASSLSRNTEAFF. CDR3 sequence (DNA): TGTGCCAGCAGTTTATCGAGGAACACTGAAGCTTTCTTT.